The 20 T cell receptor beta chains listed next were all sequenced from one sample in a study of PD-1 blockade in classical Hodgkin lymphoma. Profiled with immunoSEQ multiplex PCR; TCRdb holds only in-frame clones, not every one. The sample holds around 50,000 clones, more than 85% seen once. Every single patient, without exception, relapsed after autologous stem cell transplantation, and brentuximab vedotin exposure varied. Sequencing used peripheral blood mononuclear cells (PBMCs), obtained before the second cycle of nivolumab. These receptor sequences come from a human donor with classical Hodgkin lymphoma.

The V call is TRBV9, the J call TRBJ2-7, with 11 bases matching TRBD2. The CDR3 is 16 amino acids. J lost 2 bases, V lost 0 bases, and 4 bases had no gene match. CDR1 is SGDLS and CDR2 is YYNGEE in the germline V gene. CDR3 DNA sequence: TGTGCCAGCAGCGTAGGGGATAGCGGGGGGGCCTACGAGCAGTACTTC. Its protein is CASSVGDSGGAYEQYF.

The genes are TRBV9 and TRBJ2-7; 9 nucleotides align to TRBD1. The CDR3 runs to 14 residues. Germline V gene data show CDR1 as SGDLS and CDR2 as YYNGEE. V shed 0 bases and J 7 bases; nucleotides not matched to a gene: 5. The CDR3 loop is CASSVGTGAREQYF. DNA for the CDR3: TGTGCCAGCAGCGTAGGGACAGGGGCTAGAGAGCAGTACTTC.

This chain joins TRBV12-5 and TRBJ2-6; D might be TRBD1 (5 bases). Per germline, CDR1 LGHNT and CDR2 FRNRAP. The length of the CDR3 is 18 residues. Between the trimmed V and J ends, which lost 5 bases and 5 bases, there was a span of 22 bases. CDR3 loop: CASGMPPAGQSRANVLTF. The CDR3 DNA reads as TGTGCTAGTGGTATGCCGCCTGCAGGACAAAGTCGGGCCAACGTCCTGACTTTC.

V usage is TRBV7-8 and J usage is TRBJ2-7, with 8 bases identical to TRBD1. The germline V gene has CDR1 SGHVS and CDR2 FQNEAQ. This CDR3 is 15 amino acids long. After removal of 6 bases from V and 7 bases from J, the junction contained 14 bases not matched to a gene. The CDR3 loop is CASRQGVQGAQEQYF. The DNA for the CDR3 is TGTGCCAGCAGACAAGGGGTTCAGGGGGCTCAAGAGCAGTACTTC.

The genes are TRBV7-5 and TRBJ1-5. TRBV7-5 is assigned pseudogene status. The CDR3 runs 15 residues. CDR3 in DNA: TGTGCCAGAAGCTTAGCGGGGGAAAACAATCAGCCCCAGCATTTT. Translated, it gives CARSLAGENNQPQHF.

V gene TRBV29-1 combines with J gene TRBJ2-7; 10 bases match TRBD1. This CDR3 comprises 14 residues. The germline gives CDR1 SQVTM, CDR2 ANQGSEA. J gave up 4 bases and V 6 bases, and 9 bases lay outside the gene matches. This CDR3 reads CSVQGTGVGYEQYF. CDR3 bases: TGCAGCGTGCAGGGGACAGGGGTGGGTTACGAGCAGTACTTC.

This chain links TRBV18 with TRBJ2-7; 11 positions agree with TRBD1. Germline values: CDR1 KGHSH, CDR2 LQKENI. There are 15 residues in the CDR3. Unmatched junction bases numbered 5, after V lost 2 bases and J lost 5 bases. The CDR3 DNA follows: TGTGCCAGCTCACCAGGGACAGGGGGATTCGACGAGCAGTACTTC. Translating it yields CASSPGTGGFDEQYF.

This sequence joins TRBV30 and TRBJ2-5; 13 positions agree with TRBD2. This CDR3 has 15 residues. Germline V gene data show CDR1 as GTSNPN and CDR2 as SVGIG (reference sequence). With 1 base clipped from V and 5 bases from J, the junction kept 4 bases outside the gene matches. The CDR3 here is CAWSEGTSGTETQYF. The CDR3 nucleotides read TGTGCCTGGAGTGAAGGGACTAGCGGGACGGAGACCCAGTACTTC.

The rearrangement uses TRBV25-1 and TRBJ2-3; perhaps TRBD2 as D (6 bases). V was pared by 4 bases and J by 0 bases, with 11 bases between. The germline V gene has CDR1 MGHDK and CDR2 SYGVNS. The CDR3 totals 15 residues. This chain's CDR3 is CASSAVAASTDTQYF. In DNA, the CDR3 is TGTGCCAGCAGTGCCGTAGCGGCTAGCACAGATACGCAGTATTTT.

The V call is TRBV25-1, the J call TRBJ2-1; 9 bases agree with TRBD2. Germline V CDR1 and CDR2: MGHDK, SYGVNS. This CDR3 spans 17 amino acids. The ends lost 1 base at V and 3 bases at J; junction bases unmatched: 7. CDR3 DNA: TGTGCCAGCAGTGAATCCCCGGGACTAGCAATCTACAATGAGCAGTTCTTC. It yields the protein CASSESPGLAIYNEQFF.

This chain joins TRBV7-9 and TRBJ1-5, with 12 bases that match TRBD1. V was clipped by 1 base and J by 6 bases; unmatched bases: 1. CDR1 and CDR2 from the germline V gene are SEHNR and FQNEAQ (reference sequence). CDR3 length: 15 amino acids. CDR3 nucleotides: TGTGCCAGCAGCTTAGGGGGACAGGGGGCTCAGCCCCAGCATTTT. It codes for CASSLGGQGAQPQHF.

V gene TRBV27 combines with J gene TRBJ2-7, with 7 positions matching TRBD2. The CDR3 spans 15 residues. V trimming: 3 bases; J trimming: 6 bases; junction bases outside the gene matches: 11. The germline V gene has CDR1 MNHEY and CDR2 SMNVEV (reference sequence). CDR3 residues: CASSLEGLGGGEQYF. The CDR3 region has the DNA TGTGCCAGCAGTTTGGAAGGGCTGGGGGGGGGCGAGCAGTACTTC.

The rearrangement uses TRBV7-3 and TRBJ1-2, with no clear D. In germline, CDR1 is SGHTA, CDR2 FQGTGA. V lost 7 bases, J lost 7 bases, and 16 bases lay in between. This CDR3 has 13 residues. The CDR3 region is CASNDTPAGGYTF. CDR3 bases: TGTGCCAGCAACGACACCCCGGCTGGTGGCTACACCTTC. Full variable domain (missing parts from reference TRBV7-3 and TRBJ1-2): GAGVSQTPSNKVTEKGKYVELRCDPISGHTALYWYRQSLGQGPEFLIYFQGTGAADDSGLPNDRFFAVRPEGSVSTLKIQRTERGDSAVYLCASNDTPAGGYTFGSGTRLTVV.

This chain links TRBV30 with TRBJ1-2, with 7 bases identical to TRBD1. The CDR3 contains 16 residues. Per the germline V gene, CDR1 is GTSNPN and CDR2 is SVGIG (reference sequence). The V gene end was trimmed by 2 bases and the J gene end by 5 bases; junction bases not matched to a gene: 14. CDR3 residues: CAWSPPSAGGGYGYTF. As DNA, the CDR3 is TGTGCCTGGAGTCCTCCCTCCGCAGGGGGAGGATATGGCTACACCTTC.

This clone was observed once. The V gene is TRBV6-5, the J gene TRBJ2-3; the match to TRBD2 covers 10 bases. This CDR3 contains 15 residues. V lost 7 bases to trimming and J lost 5 bases; unmatched junction nucleotides: 9. Germline CDR1 MNHEY, CDR2 SVGAGI. DNA of the CDR3: TGTGCCAGCAATGTAGCGGGGGGAAAAAAAGATACGCAGTATTTT. It codes for CASNVAGGKKDTQYF.

The chain has TRBV30 and TRBJ1-5, with D hard to call. Trimming removed 4 bases at V and 5 bases at J, with 12 bases between. This CDR3 region has 13 residues. Per the germline V gene, CDR1 is GTSNPN and CDR2 is SVGIG (reference sequence). CDR3 residues: CAWTLRGDQPQHF. CDR3 DNA: TGTGCCTGGACTCTACGGGGAGATCAGCCCCAGCATTTT.

The table lists this clone with a few counts. The gene calls are TRBV6-5 and TRBJ1-4; D remains unclear. The germline gives CDR1 MNHEY, CDR2 SVGAGI. Deletions cut 2 bases from V and 11 bases from J, with 18 bases between. The CDR3 spans 15 residues. CDR3 nucleotide sequence: TGTGCCAGCAGTTACGAGCCCCCCCCACCCCGGAAACTGTTTTTT. Amino acids: CASSYEPPPPRKLFF.

This chain connects TRBV7-8 to TRBJ1-3, with TRBD1 matching over 8 bases. This CDR3 has 16 residues. Trimming at V came to 0 bases and at J to 4 bases, leaving 5 bases not matched to a gene. CDR1 is SGHVS, CDR2 FQNEAQ, per germline. The CDR3 nucleotides are TGTGCCAGCAGCTTAGCCCCCAGGGGGCCAGGAAACACCATATATTTT. Its translation: CASSLAPRGPGNTIYF.

This clone has only one observation. J is TRBJ2-7 and V is TRBV14; perhaps TRBD1 as D (5 bases). CDR3 length equals 15 residues. The ends were cut back, 4 bases at V and 2 bases at J, with 15 bases in the middle. The germline V gene has CDR1 SGHDN and CDR2 FVKESK. DNA for the CDR3: TGTGCCAGCAGCCTGGACACCTCTCCGCCCTACGAGCAGTACTTC. Its translation: CASSLDTSPPYEQYF.

The V and J genes are TRBV18 and TRBJ1-3, with TRBD1 as a possible D gene (5 bases). The V gene lost 2 bases and the J gene lost 5 bases, with 13 bases spanning the gap. This CDR3 spans 15 amino acids. Looked up from germline, CDR1 is KGHSH and CDR2 is LQKENI. Written as DNA, the CDR3 is TGTGCCAGCTCACCAGGAGAGGGGTCCCGAAACACCATATATTTT. Encoded protein: CASSPGEGSRNTIYF.